Following are 25 T cell receptor beta chains from one sample sequenced in a study of technical replicates of blood from a handful of donors. This table comes from immunoSEQ multiplex PCR, and its TCRdb copy is limited to in-frame clones, with some not included. Found here are tens of thousands of clones, over 85% of them singletons; the top ten hold 0.2% to 0.3%. The sample was T cells isolated from PBMCs. The receptors shown here come from a human donor in good health.

The sample holds a few counts of this clone. This rearrangement joins TRBV2 to TRBJ1-5, with 8 bases that match TRBD1. The CDR3 has 12 residues. J gave up 5 bases and V 9 bases, and 3 bases lay outside the gene matches. CDR1 SNHLY and CDR2 FYNNEI come from the germline V gene. The CDR3 protein is CASGQGYQPQHF. CDR3 in DNA: TGTGCCAGTGGACAGGGCTATCAGCCCCAGCATTTT. Looking up the rest from reference TRBV2 and TRBJ1-5 gives the full variable domain: EPEVTQTPSHQVTQMGQEVILRCVPISNHLYFYWYRQILGQKVEFLVSFYNNEISEKSEIFDDQFSVERPDGSNFTLKIRSTKLEDSAMYFCASGQGYQPQHFGDGTRLSIL.

CDR3 nucleotide sequence: TGTGCCAGTAGTATCGACGGGAGAACCGTCCTCGAGCAGTACTTC. It yields the protein CASSIDGRTVLEQYF. The gene calls are TRBV19 and TRBJ2-7; perhaps TRBD2 as D (6 bases). The germline V and J ends were trimmed by 3 bases and 6 bases, with 18 bases remaining between them. Germline V gene data show CDR1 as LNHDA and CDR2 as SQIVND (reference sequence). The CDR3 runs 15 residues.

The chain has TRBV6-5 and TRBJ2-1; D remains unclear. The CDR3 is 14 amino acids. Trimming took off 2 bases at V and 7 bases at J, with 12 bases between the two ends. Germline V gene sequence: CDR1 MNHEY, CDR2 SVGAGI. The CDR3 is CASSYDVLENEQFF. CDR3 sequence (DNA): TGTGCCAGCAGTTACGATGTTTTGGAGAATGAGCAGTTCTTC.

J is TRBJ1-2 and V is TRBV4-1, with 9 bases fitting TRBD1. The CDR3 is 14 residues long. Germline V gives CDR1 MGHRA, CDR2 YSYEKL. J lost 11 bases, V lost 4 bases, and 11 bases had no gene match. CDR3 sequence (DNA): TGCGCCAGCAGCCCGGGACAGGGCCCAGCAGAGTACACCTTC. Residues: CASSPGQGPAEYTF.

The CDR3 loop is CAWTVGGWYGYTF. DNA for the CDR3: TGTGCCTGGACTGTAGGGGGCTGGTATGGCTACACCTTC. The chain recombines TRBV30 with TRBJ1-2; TRBD1 matches 7 bases. This CDR3 region has 13 residues. Germline assignment: CDR1 GTSNPN and CDR2 SVGIG (reference sequence). V lost 4 bases, J lost 5 bases, and 7 bases stayed unmatched.

This chain uses TRBV6-5 with TRBJ2-7, with D possibly being TRBD2 (5 bases). The CDR3 sequence is 15 residues long. Germline V gene data show CDR1 as MNHEY and CDR2 as SVGAGI. The germline V and J ends were trimmed by 3 bases and 3 bases, with 15 bases remaining between them. This chain's CDR3 is CASSYSLANSYEQYF. The DNA for the CDR3 is TGTGCCAGCAGTTATTCTCTAGCAAACAGCTACGAGCAGTACTTC.

This chain uses TRBV5-1 with TRBJ2-5, with D unresolved. Germline V gene sequence: CDR1 SGHRS, CDR2 YFSETQ. Trimming removed 1 base at V and 4 bases at J, with 2 bases between. CDR3 length equals 11 residues. The chain's CDR3 is CASSLRETQYF. The DNA of the CDR3 is TGCGCCAGCAGCTTGCGAGAGACCCAGTACTTC.

The chain links TRBV27 to TRBJ1-4, with 12 positions matching TRBD1. The CDR3 has 16 amino acids. V shed 6 bases, J shed 10 bases, and the junction held 12 bases outside the gene matches. CDR1 MNHEY and CDR2 SMNVEV come from the germline V gene (reference sequence). This CDR3 is CASSSGTGGDVRKLFF. The CDR3 DNA follows: TGTGCCAGCAGCTCCGGGACAGGGGGCGACGTCCGAAAACTGTTTTTT.

V usage is TRBV10-3 and J usage is TRBJ2-7; 11 positions match TRBD2. J lost 5 bases, V lost 11 bases, and 5 bases had no gene match. The CDR3 loop spans 12 amino acids. The germline CDR1 and CDR2 sequences are ENHRY and SYGVKD. The DNA for the CDR3 is TGTGCCTACGGGACTAGCGGAGACGAGCAGTACTTC. This sequence encodes CAYGTSGDEQYF.

The chain employs TRBV29-1 and TRBJ2-3; D is uncertain. CDR1 is SQVTM, CDR2 ANQGSEA, per germline. This CDR3 is built from 13 residues. V lost 3 bases, J lost 0 bases, and 7 bases lay in between. The CDR3 loop is CSVERTSTDTQYF. For the CDR3, the DNA is TGCAGCGTTGAGCGTACTAGCACAGATACGCAGTATTTT.

The V call is TRBV2, the J call TRBJ2-2, with 11 bases aligning to TRBD2. The germline V gene has CDR1 SNHLY and CDR2 FYNNEI. Trimming removed 4 bases from V and 9 bases from J; junction bases left unmatched: 7. This CDR3 comprises 15 residues. This chain's CDR3 is CASSASGGIYRELFF. The DNA of the CDR3 is TGTGCCAGCAGTGCTAGCGGGGGGATTTACAGGGAGCTGTTTTTT.

The rearrangement uses TRBV25-1 and TRBJ1-1, with 10 bases fitting TRBD1. This CDR3 contains 14 residues. Trimming removed 3 bases from V and 10 bases from J; junction bases left unmatched: 8. Germline V gives CDR1 MGHDK, CDR2 SYGVNS. This CDR3 reads CASSDSKDRGLAFF. CDR3 DNA sequence: TGTGCCAGCAGTGATAGTAAGGACAGGGGGTTAGCTTTCTTT.

The gene calls are TRBV6-6 and TRBJ1-2; D uncertain. The CDR3 extends over 15 amino acids. Germline V lookup: CDR1 MNHNY, CDR2 SVGAGI (reference sequence). V was clipped by 0 bases and J by 3 bases, with 11 bases between them. DNA for the CDR3: TGTGCCAGCAGTTACTCACAGTCCACCCACTATGGCTACACCTTC. Translating gives CASSYSQSTHYGYTF.

This chain links TRBV12-5 with TRBJ2-1; 7 nucleotides match TRBD1. Germline values: CDR1 LGHNT, CDR2 FRNRAP. With 5 bases clipped from V and 5 bases from J, the junction kept 15 bases outside the gene matches. The CDR3 is 17 amino acids. CDR3 sequence (DNA): TGTGCTAGTGGTCCTCCGGGACAGTCCCTCGGAAACAATGAGCAGTTCTTC. Amino acid sequence: CASGPPGQSLGNNEQFF.

This chain uses TRBV7-9 with TRBJ1-2, with D unresolved. Germline V gives CDR1 SEHNR, CDR2 FQNEAQ (reference sequence). The CDR3 has 14 amino acids. Trimming removed 3 bases from V and 2 bases from J, with 10 bases in between. The chain's CDR3 is CASSFSEENYGYTF. The CDR3 bases are TGTGCCAGCAGCTTTTCCGAGGAGAACTATGGCTACACCTTC.

This rearrangement joins TRBV28 to TRBJ2-3; TRBD2 agrees at 10 bases. This CDR3 comprises 18 residues. Germline V gene data show CDR1 as MDHEN and CDR2 as SYDVKM. The V segment lost 1 base and the J segment 4 bases; nucleotides outside the gene matches: 11. In nucleotides, the CDR3 is TGTGCCAGCAGTTTATACCAGCGGGAGGGCCGGGGGGCAGATACGCAGTATTTT. Amino acids: CASSLYQREGRGADTQYF.

V and J are TRBV7-6 and TRBJ2-7; 8 bases are shared with TRBD1. The CDR3 contains 18 residues. Trimming at V came to 1 base and at J to 3 bases, leaving 14 bases not matched to a gene. Germline V lookup: CDR1 SGHVS, CDR2 FNYEAQ. The DNA for the CDR3 is TGTGCCAGCAGCTTAGTCGGACAGGGAGTTTTCGGGGACTACGAGCAGTACTTC. Residues: CASSLVGQGVFGDYEQYF.

As regards this clone: An end of the junction does not agree with germline; a read error may underlie this. This sequence joins TRBV4-1 and TRBJ1-1; possibly TRBD1 for D (5 bases). This CDR3 has 19 residues. Germline V CDR1 and CDR2: MGHRA, YSYEKL. The CDR3 bases are TGCGCCAGCAGCCAACCCCCGTTAAGACAGCGAGAGATGAACAGTGAAGCTTTCTTT. This gives the protein CASSQPPLRQREMNSEAFF.

In this sample, this clone turned up once. The rearrangement uses TRBV11-2 and TRBJ1-1; D remains unclear. Trimming pared 6 bases from V and 7 bases from J, leaving 15 bases between. The CDR3 is 13 amino acids. Germline V gene lookup returns CDR1 SGHAT and CDR2 FQNNGV. DNA of the CDR3: TGTGCCAGCAGACCCCTTATCGGGATTGAAGCTTTCTTT. Translating it yields CASRPLIGIEAFF.

The chain has TRBV5-4 and TRBJ2-1; 11 bases align to TRBD2. Per the germline V gene, CDR1 is SGHNT and CDR2 is YYREEE (reference sequence). The CDR3 length is 15 residues. V was clipped by 6 bases and J by 2 bases; unmatched bases: 4. The CDR3 DNA reads TGTGCCAGCAACTTAGCGGGGGGGGCCTACAATGAGCAGTTCTTC. It translates to CASNLAGGAYNEQFF.

The rearrangement joins TRBV28 to TRBJ1-1; D possibly corresponds to TRBD1 (6 bases). Trimming left V 5 bases short and J 10 bases short, with 20 bases between. This CDR3 is built from 14 residues. CDR1 is MDHEN, CDR2 SYDVKM, per germline. This chain's CDR3 is CASSPFGQQAGAFF. In nucleotides, the CDR3 is TGTGCCAGCAGTCCGTTTGGACAGCAAGCCGGAGCTTTCTTT.

The table lists this clone with a few counts. The genes are TRBV19 and TRBJ1-6; D remains unclear. In germline, CDR1 is LNHDA, CDR2 SQIVND (reference sequence). The CDR3 loop spans 14 amino acids. Deletions cut 3 bases from V and 8 bases from J, with 11 bases between. CDR3 sequence: CASSMAKRDSPLHF. The DNA for the CDR3 is TGTGCCAGTAGTATGGCCAAGAGGGATTCACCCCTCCACTTT.

V usage is TRBV19 and J usage is TRBJ1-5; 9 nucleotides line up with TRBD1. With V trimmed by 4 bases and J by 3 bases, 4 bases remained unmatched. There are 15 residues in the CDR3. CDR1 and CDR2 from the germline V gene are LNHDA and SQIVND (reference sequence). Here the CDR3 reads CASSTGTGNNQPQHF. In DNA form, the CDR3 reads TGTGCCAGTAGTACCGGGACAGGGAACAATCAGCCCCAGCATTTT.

The chain links TRBV6-1 to TRBJ2-7; 10 nucleotides match TRBD2. V dropped 8 bases and J dropped 2; count of bases not matched to a gene: 9. Looked up from germline, CDR1 is MNHNS and CDR2 is SASEGT. The CDR3 is made up of 15 amino acids. The CDR3 DNA reads TGTGCCAGCGGGGTACTAGCGGGAAACGCCTACGAGCAGTACTTC. It yields the protein CASGVLAGNAYEQYF.

The chain carries TRBV2 and TRBJ1-1; no clear D. V was shortened by 4 bases and J by 6 bases, with 12 bases between the two germline ends. The V gene's germline CDR1 is SNHLY and CDR2 FYNNEI. This CDR3 spans 13 amino acids. CDR3 DNA: TGTGCCAGCAGTGTTCAGGCCAGGCCTGAAGCTTTCTTT. Protein product: CASSVQARPEAFF.